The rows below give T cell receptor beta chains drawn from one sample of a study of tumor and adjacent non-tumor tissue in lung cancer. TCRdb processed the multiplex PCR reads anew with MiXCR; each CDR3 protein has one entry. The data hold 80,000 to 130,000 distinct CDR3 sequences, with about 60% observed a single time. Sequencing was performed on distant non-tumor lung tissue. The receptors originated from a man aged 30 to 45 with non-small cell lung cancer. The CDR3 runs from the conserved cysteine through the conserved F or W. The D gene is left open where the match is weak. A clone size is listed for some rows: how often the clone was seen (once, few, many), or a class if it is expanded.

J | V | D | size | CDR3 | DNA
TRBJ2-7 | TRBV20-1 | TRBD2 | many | CSARATLAGDREQYF | TGCAGTGCTAGAGCCACTTTAGCGGGAGACCGCGAGCAGTACTTC
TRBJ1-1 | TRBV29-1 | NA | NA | CSGRDPTQVAFF | TGTAGCGGACGGGACCCGACCCAGGTTGCTTTCTTT
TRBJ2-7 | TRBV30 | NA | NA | CAWSLRAGSGYEQYF | TGTGCCTGGAGTCTAAGGGCAGGGTCCGGCTACGAGCAGTACTTC
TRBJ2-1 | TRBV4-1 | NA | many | CASSQEERTAVPF | TGCGCCAGCAGCCAAGAAGAAAGGACAGCCGTCCCCTTC
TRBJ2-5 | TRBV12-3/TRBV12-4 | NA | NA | CASSLRARQGTHYF | TGTGCCAGTAGTTTAAGGGCGAGACAAGGGACACACTACTTC
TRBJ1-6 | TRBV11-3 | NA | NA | CASTPPGLNSPLHF | TGTGCCAGCACTCCCCCAGGCCTGAATTCACCCCTCCACTTT
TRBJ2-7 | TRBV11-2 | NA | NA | CADGLDAGPSSYEQYF | TGTGCCGACGGCTTAGATGCCGGGCCTTCCTCCTACGAGCAGTACTTC
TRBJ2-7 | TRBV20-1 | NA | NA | CSARAILAADREQYF | TGCAGTGCTAGAGCCATTTTAGCGGCAGACCGCGAGCAGTACTTC
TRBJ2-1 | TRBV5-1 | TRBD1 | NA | CASSSGAGTGDGEQFF | TGCGCCAGCAGTTCGGGGGCCGGGACAGGGGACGGTGAGCAGTTCTTC
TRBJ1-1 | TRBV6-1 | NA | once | CARTVDRSSTEAFF | TGTGCCAGGACTGTCGACAGGTCGAGCACTGAAGCTTTCTTT
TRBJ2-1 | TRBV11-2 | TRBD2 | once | CASSSSGLAGSEHFF | TGTGCCAGCAGCTCCAGTGGACTAGCGGGAAGTGAGCATTTCTTC
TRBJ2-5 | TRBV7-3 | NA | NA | CASSLTPTTSDTLYF | TGTGCCAGCAGCTTAACGCCGACCACATCAGATACCCTATACTTC
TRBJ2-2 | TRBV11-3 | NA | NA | CASSLLYGDNPTGELFF | TGTGCTAGCAGCTTATTATACGGGGACAACCCTACCGGGGAACTGTTTTTT
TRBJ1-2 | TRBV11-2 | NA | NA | CASSLTKVNGYTF | TGTGCCAGCAGCTTAACAAAGGTAAACGGCTACACCTTC
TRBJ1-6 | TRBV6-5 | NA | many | CASSPRVRDSPLHF | TGTGCCAGCAGCCCGCGAGTTCGGGATTCACCCCTCCACTTT
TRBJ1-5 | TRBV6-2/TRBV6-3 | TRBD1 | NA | CVSTKGTVSNQPQHF | TGTGTCAGCACCAAGGGGACAGTTAGCAATCAGCCCCAGCATTTT
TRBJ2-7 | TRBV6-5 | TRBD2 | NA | CASKKAGLHYEQYF | TGTGCCAGCAAAAAAGCGGGGCTCCACTACGAGCAGTACTTC
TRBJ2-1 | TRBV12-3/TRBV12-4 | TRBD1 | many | CASSLRDRANEQFF | TGTGCCAGCAGTTTAAGGGACAGGGCCAATGAGCAGTTCTTC
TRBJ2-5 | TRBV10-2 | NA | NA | CASSDVGRPETQYF | TGCGCCAGCAGTGATGTGGGACGTCCTGAGACCCAGTACTTC
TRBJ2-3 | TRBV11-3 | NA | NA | CASSSGWGGRDTQYF | TGTGCCAGCAGCTCGGGTTGGGGGGGCCGCGATACGCAATATTTT
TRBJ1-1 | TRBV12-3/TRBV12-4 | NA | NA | CASRCAAGPGPEAFF | TGTGCCAGTAGATGTGCGGCGGGCCCCGGGCCTGAAGCTTTCTTT
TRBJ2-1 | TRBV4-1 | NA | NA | CASSQEAMNMQFF | TGCGCCAGCAGCCAGGAGGCTATGAATATGCAGTTCTTC
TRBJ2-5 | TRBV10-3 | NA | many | CAISGDPPETQYF | TGTGCCATCAGTGGGGACCCCCCAGAGACCCAGTACTTC
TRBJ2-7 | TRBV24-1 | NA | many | CATSDLQLLEAYEQYF | TGTGCCACCAGTGATTTGCAACTTTTGGAAGCCTACGAGCAGTACTTC
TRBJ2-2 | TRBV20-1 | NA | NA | CSAKDLRGYRDGELFF | TGCAGTGCTAAAGATCTTCGGGGCTACCGGGACGGGGAGCTGTTCTTT
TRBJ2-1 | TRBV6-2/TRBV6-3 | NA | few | CASSFAVGNEQFF | TGTGCCAGCAGTTTTGCAGTTGGGAATGAGCAGTTCTTC
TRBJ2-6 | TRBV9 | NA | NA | CASSVSPATGSGANVLTF | TGTGCCAGCAGCGTCTCCCCCGCGACGGGATCTGGGGCCAACGTCCTGACTTTC
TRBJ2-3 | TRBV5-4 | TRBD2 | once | CASNLAGGARTDPQYF | TGTGCCAGCAACTTGGCGGGGGGCGCAAGAACAGATCCGCAGTATTTT
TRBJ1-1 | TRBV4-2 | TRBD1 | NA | CASSQGVAGTANTDAFF | TGTGCCAGCAGTCAAGGGGTGGCAGGGACAGCGAACACTGATGCTTTCTTT
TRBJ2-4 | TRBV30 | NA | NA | CVWATDAKNIQYF | TGTGTCTGGGCTACAGACGCCAAAAACATTCAGTACTTC
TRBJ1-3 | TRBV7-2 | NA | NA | CASSLGEASGNTIYF | TGTGCCAGCAGCTTAGGAGAGGCATCTGGAAACACCATATATTTT
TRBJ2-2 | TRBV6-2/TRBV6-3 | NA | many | CASSKSQVGTYTGELFF | TGTGCCAGCAGTAAATCACAGGTTGGGACCTACACCGGGGAGCTGTTTTTT